This T cell receptor beta chain was captured by sequencing in a study of CXCR3-negative and CXCR3-positive naive CD8 T cells. Study-wide context: Summed over all libraries, TRB reads came to 110 million to 150 million, with about 1.5 +/- 0.3 million per library. Study results and caveats: Naive CXCR3-positive cells had TRB CDR3s more hydrophobic than those of CXCR3-negative naive cells. TRBV-TRBJ usage was similar across naive CXCR3 subsets but distinct in memory cells.

With UMI labels, 5' RACE was used to prepare the TRB cDNA libraries. TCRdb re-called the 5' RACE reads; every CDR3 protein appears as one record, without DNA. This repertoire includes 85,000 to 130,000 distinct CDR3 sequences. As concerns this clonotype: Its antigen remains unidentified.

Germline V gene sequence: CDR1 PRHDT, CDR2 FYEKMQ (reference sequence). The CDR3 length is 15 residues. Specimen: naive CXCR3+ CD8+ T cells from blood. Noted subset: CD45RO-CCR7+CD27+CD95- naive CD8+ T cells expressing CXCR3 (TNR3+). The TCR originated in a human donor in good health. Some clones in this sample may be carry-over from other donors' samples. The chain combines TRBV13 with TRBJ1-3. This CDR3 reads CASSIMPDVGNTIYF. The whole variable domain, filled in from reference TRBV13 and TRBJ1-3, reads AAGVIQSPRHLIKEKRETATLKCYPIPRHDTVYWYQQGPGQDPQFLISFYEKMQSDKGSIPDRFSAQQFSDYHSELNMSSLELGDSALYFCASSIMPDVGNTIYFGEGSWLTVV.